This TCR beta chain appears in the sequencing data of a study of cytomegalovirus exposure and HLA in healthy donors. Study conclusions and caveats: Analysis was carried out at a later point, and it linked a missense DCLRE1C variant to TCR beta V- and J-gene trimming. CMV serostatus was the sole immune exposure data available. About 90% or about 30% of the time was how often most TCR beta V segments were productive, according to an earlier analysis.

Those who donated were healthy bone marrow donors. As for this clone: The antigen remains unidentified.

The PCR contained 60 Vbeta and 13 Jbeta primers. The table came from immunoSEQ multiplex PCR; TCRdb's copy has only in-frame clones and leaves some out. The repertoire table contains some 130,000 clones. The CDR3 is 14 residues long. From germline, CDR1 is SGDLS and CDR2 YYNGEE. The junction had 5 bases not matched to a gene; V was cut back by 3 bases and J by 6 bases. This chain uses TRBV9 with TRBJ2-5; 10 nucleotides agree with TRBD2. Input material: PBMCs. This clonotype was obtained from a man aged 18 to 35 in good health and CMV-seronegative. CDR3 in amino acids: CASSASGSRKTQYF. The CDR3 DNA sequence: TGTGCCAGCAGCGCTAGCGGGAGTAGGAAGACCCAGTACTTC.